This TCR beta chain emerged from a study of a mutant IDH1 vaccine in newly diagnosed glioma. TCRdb's table, derived via immunoSEQ multiplex PCR, lists solely in-frame clones and lacks some. The table has 73,000 or so clones, less than 90% seen once. Trimming took 6 bases from V and 1 from J; bases not matched to a gene: 8. Germline V gives CDR1 SQVTM, CDR2 ANQGSEA. The CDR3 is 15 amino acids. The time point denotes: week 35, safety follow-up. Each dose delivered 300 ug of mutant IDH1 20-mer peptide subcutaneously with imiquimod. Notes on this clone: What it recognizes is unknown.

Material: PBMCs, obtained from a glioma patient whose treatment included an IDH1 peptide vaccine. The chain joins TRBV29-1 to TRBJ2-2, with 7 bases identical to TRBD2. The sequence was collected from a man between 18 and 29 years old with glioma. The CDR3 DNA sequence: TGCAGCGTGTTGTCTGCGGGGGAGAACACCGGGGAGCTGTTTTTT. Protein: CSVLSAGENTGELFF.